This passage covers 5 T cell receptor beta chains from one sample sequenced in a study of read filtering for tumor transcriptome and immune sequencing. The library was built from 400 ng RNA with molecular barcoded adaptors for alpha/delta and beta/gamma chains. One entry per CDR3 protein, called by TCRdb with MiXCR from the reads. The sample has roughly 59,000 distinct CDR3 sequences, about 19% seen once. Sequenced: a population of CD138-negative cells sorted from bone marrow. The receptors were gathered from a donor older than 35 with multiple myeloma.

This clonotype was seen ten or more times. J is TRBJ2-5 and V is TRBV5-1, with 12 nucleotides matching TRBD2. The CDR3 spans 18 residues. The V gene end was trimmed by 0 bases and the J gene end by 4 bases; junction bases not matched to a gene: 10. CDR1 is SGHRS, CDR2 YFSETQ, per germline. CDR3 protein: CASSLGPSGGAEGETQYF. The CDR3 DNA reads TGCGCCAGCAGCTTGGGGCCTAGCGGGGGGGCGGAAGGAGAGACCCAGTACTTC.

This clonotype has at least ten counts. V is TRBV18 and J is TRBJ1-5; tentative D call: TRBD1 (6 bases). Germline V gene sequence: CDR1 KGHSH, CDR2 LQKENI. This CDR3 is 16 amino acids long. The ends were cut back, 3 bases at V and 0 bases at J, with 12 bases in the middle. The CDR3 protein is CASSPSGTLSNQPQHF. CDR3 coding DNA: TGTGCCAGCTCACCCTCCGGGACACTTAGCAATCAGCCCCAGCATTTT. The whole variable domain, filled in from reference TRBV18 and TRBJ1-5, reads NAGVMQNPRHLVRRRGQEARLRCSPMKGHSHVYWYRQLPEEGLKFMVYLQKENIIDESGMPKERFSAEFPKEGPSILRIQQVVRGDSAAYFCASSPSGTLSNQPQHFGDGTRLSIL.

This clonotype was seen ten or more times. The chain links TRBV20-1 to TRBJ2-1; D tentatively reads TRBD1 or TRBD2 (5 bases each). The ends were cut back, 5 bases at V and 9 bases at J, with 11 bases in the middle. Germline V lookup: CDR1 DFQATT, CDR2 SNEGSKA (reference sequence). This CDR3 is 11 amino acids long. CDR3 nucleotides: TGCAGTGCTCCTCAGGGACCTGAGCAGTTCTTC. It yields the protein CSAPQGPEQFF.

This sequence joins TRBV7-9 and TRBJ2-1; D is undetermined. Between the trimmed V and J ends, which lost 7 bases and 7 bases, there was a span of 14 bases. This CDR3 has 13 amino acids. Germline CDR1 reads SEHNR; CDR2 reads FQNEAQ (reference sequence). Written as DNA, the CDR3 is TGTGCCAGCACCTGGGCCGGTGAGAATGAGCAGTTCTTC. Its translation: CASTWAGENEQFF.

The chain couples TRBV5-6 to TRBJ2-6, with 9 bases matching TRBD1. Looked up from germline, CDR1 is SGHDT and CDR2 is YYEEEE. CDR3 size: 17 residues. The V segment lost 4 bases and the J segment 1 base; nucleotides outside the gene matches: 6. The CDR3 loop is CASSQLTGGSGANVLTF. The CDR3 DNA reads as TGTGCCAGCAGCCAGTTGACAGGGGGGTCTGGGGCCAACGTCCTGACTTTC.